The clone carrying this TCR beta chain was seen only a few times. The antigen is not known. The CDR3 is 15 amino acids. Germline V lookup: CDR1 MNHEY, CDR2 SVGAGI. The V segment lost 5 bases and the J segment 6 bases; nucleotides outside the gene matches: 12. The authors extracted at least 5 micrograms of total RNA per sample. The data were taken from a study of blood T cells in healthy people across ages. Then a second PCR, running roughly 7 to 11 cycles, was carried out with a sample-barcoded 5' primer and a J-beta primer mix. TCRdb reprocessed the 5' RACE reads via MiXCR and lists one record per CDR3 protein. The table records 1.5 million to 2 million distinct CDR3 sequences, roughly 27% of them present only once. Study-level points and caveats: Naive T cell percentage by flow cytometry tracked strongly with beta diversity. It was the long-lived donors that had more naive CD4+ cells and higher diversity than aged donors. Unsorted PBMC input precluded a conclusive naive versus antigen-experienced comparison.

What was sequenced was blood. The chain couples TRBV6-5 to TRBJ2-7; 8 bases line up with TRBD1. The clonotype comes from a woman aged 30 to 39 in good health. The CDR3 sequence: CASSKIGQGESEQYF. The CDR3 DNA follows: TGTGCCAGCAGTAAAATAGGACAGGGCGAGAGCGAGCAGTACTTC.